The 31 T cell receptor beta chains below were found in one sample sequenced in a study of radiotherapy plus CTLA-4 blockade in lung cancer. TCRdb keeps only in-frame clones here, not all; method: immunoSEQ multiplex PCR. The repertoire consists of some 100,000 clones, with about four fifths occurring once and the leading ten covering roughly 5%. The sequences come from peripheral blood, collected from a patient treated with radiotherapy plus ipilimumab. Every receptor here comes from a human donor with non-small cell lung cancer who had a partial response to radiotherapy plus ipilimumab.

V gene TRBV6-6 combines with J gene TRBJ1-5; tentatively, D is TRBD1 (5 bases). The V end lost 4 bases, the J end lost 4 bases, and 14 bases lay between the germline ends. The CDR3 has 15 amino acids. The germline CDR1 and CDR2 sequences are MNHNY and SVGAGI (reference sequence). DNA for the CDR3: TGTGCCAGCAGTTCCTATCAGACAGTAAATCAGCCCCAGCATTTT. This sequence encodes CASSSYQTVNQPQHF.

The chain is built from TRBV9 and TRBJ1-2, with 9 bases fitting TRBD1. This CDR3 spans 14 amino acids. The V gene's germline CDR1 is SGDLS and CDR2 YYNGEE. J lost 7 bases, V lost 5 bases, and 9 bases had no gene match. CDR3 coding DNA: TGTGCCAGCAGTGGGGACAGGGAGTATAGTGGCTACACCTTC. Protein: CASSGDREYSGYTF.

This chain joins TRBV7-9 and TRBJ2-6; D remains ambiguous. Germline V lookup: CDR1 SEHNR, CDR2 FQNEAQ (reference sequence). V was pared by 5 bases and J by 1 base, with 3 bases between. The CDR3 has 13 amino acids. The CDR3 coding sequence is TGTGCCAGCAGCCCTTCTGGGGCCAACGTCCTGACTTTC. This sequence encodes CASSPSGANVLTF.

CDR3 residues: CAWSLLALGTGELFF. The CDR3 bases are TGTGCCTGGAGCTTACTAGCACTAGGAACCGGGGAGCTGTTTTTT. This chain links TRBV30 with TRBJ2-2; D might be TRBD2 (6 bases). Germline V gene data show CDR1 as GTSNPN and CDR2 as SVGIG (reference sequence). The CDR3 loop spans 15 amino acids. Between the trimmed V and J ends, which lost 3 bases and 5 bases, there was a span of 16 bases.

CDR3 bases: TGTGCCAGCAGCAGGGAAGGCTTGAATGGCTACACCTTC. Protein: CASSREGLNGYTF. This chain connects TRBV25-1 to TRBJ1-2; TRBD1 might be the D (5 bases). The CDR3 loop spans 13 amino acids. V was pared by 6 bases and J by 6 bases, with 14 bases between. Germline V gene data show CDR1 as MGHDK and CDR2 as SYGVNS.

J is TRBJ2-4 and V is TRBV7-9; 8 bases map to TRBD2. CDR3 length: 15 amino acids. V lost 5 bases, J lost 6 bases, and 9 bases stayed unmatched. Germline V lookup: CDR1 SEHNR, CDR2 FQNEAQ (reference sequence). As DNA, the CDR3 is TGTGCCAGCAGCCCCTCTACTGCGGGGGGAAACATTCAGTACTTC. Translation: CASSPSTAGGNIQYF.

J is TRBJ2-7 and V is TRBV28; weak D call: TRBD1 (5 bases). Trimming took off 7 bases at V and 1 base at J, with 11 bases between the two ends. The CDR3 is 13 amino acids. Germline V gene data show CDR1 as MDHEN and CDR2 as SYDVKM. The CDR3 loop is CASITTGSYEQYF. The CDR3 DNA is TGTGCCAGCATTACCACAGGATCCTACGAGCAGTACTTC.

This chain uses TRBV19 with TRBJ1-4; D may be TRBD1 (6 bases). Germline CDR1 is LNHDA and CDR2 is SQIVND (reference sequence). Trimming took 6 bases from V and 3 from J, leaving 20 bases between them. The CDR3 length is 17 residues. The CDR3 nucleotides read TGTGCCAGTAGCCTGGGGGCTCTTGGTCCCTCTAATGAAAAACTGTTTTTT. Its protein is CASSLGALGPSNEKLFF. The whole variable domain, filled in from reference TRBV19 and TRBJ1-4, reads DGGITQSPKYLFRKEGQNVTLSCEQNLNHDAMYWYRQDPGQGLRLIYYSQIVNDFQKGDIAEGYSVSREKKESFPLTVTSAQKNPTAFYLCASSLGALGPSNEKLFFGSGTQLSVL.

The CDR3 nucleotides read TGTGCCAGCAGTACGGCGGGGCTTGACTATGGCTACACCTTC. It encodes CASSTAGLDYGYTF. The rearrangement joins TRBV5-4 to TRBJ1-2, with a tentative D call TRBD1 (5 bases). From germline, CDR1 is SGHNT and CDR2 YYREEE (reference sequence). The CDR3 is made up of 14 amino acids. Trimming pared 5 bases from V and 3 bases from J, leaving 14 bases between.

V is TRBV6-6 and J is TRBJ2-2, with 8 bases lining up with TRBD1. CDR3 length: 14 amino acids. The V gene end was trimmed by 7 bases and the J gene end by 6 bases; junction bases not matched to a gene: 7. Germline V gene data show CDR1 as MNHNY and CDR2 as SVGAGI (reference sequence). The CDR3: CASKTPDRAGELFF. CDR3 DNA sequence: TGTGCCAGCAAGACCCCGGACAGGGCCGGGGAGCTGTTTTTT.

This clone appeared a single time. CDR3 coding DNA: TGTGCCAGCAGCCCCTCGACACCGAGCTCTGGAAACACCATATATTTT. Amino acids: CASSPSTPSSGNTIYF. The J gene is TRBJ1-3, the V gene TRBV4-2; D remains ambiguous. The CDR3 spans 16 residues. V shed 4 bases and J shed 0 bases, with 13 bases lying between them. Germline lookup yields CDR1 LGHNA and CDR2 YNFKEQ.

This clone was seen a single time. This rearrangement joins TRBV28 to TRBJ2-7; a possible D gene is TRBD2 (6 bases). V lost 6 bases and J lost 4, with 22 bases in between. There are 16 residues in the CDR3. CDR1 is MDHEN and CDR2 is SYDVKM in the germline V gene. In nucleotides, the CDR3 is TGTGCCAGCAGCTCCGTTTTTGTCGGGGACTTATACGAGCAGTACGTC. Protein product: CASSSVFVGDLYEQYV.

The chain employs TRBV5-4 and TRBJ1-1, with TRBD1 matching 12 bases. The CDR3 is 13 residues long. Germline V gene data show CDR1 as SGHNT and CDR2 as YYREEE (reference sequence). The ends lost 3 bases at V and 10 bases at J; junction bases unmatched: 4. The CDR3 loop is CASSWGQGAGAFF. The CDR3 coding sequence is TGTGCCAGCAGCTGGGGACAGGGGGCGGGAGCTTTCTTT.

As concerns this clone: The identical CDR3 is also encoded by other nucleotide sequences in the sample. V is TRBV9 and J is TRBJ2-3, with 9 bases matching TRBD2. Germline CDR1 SGDLS, CDR2 YYNGEE. This CDR3 is 15 amino acids long. The ends lost 3 bases at V and 5 bases at J; junction bases unmatched: 7. CDR3 DNA: TGTGCCAGCAGCGGGGATAGCGGGAGCGGAGATACGCAGTATTTT. Protein product: CASSGDSGSGDTQYF.

The chain carries TRBV5-6 and TRBJ1-2; possible D gene TRBD1, 6 bases. Trimming cost V 5 bases and J 4 bases, with 12 bases left between them. The CDR3 loop spans 13 amino acids. The V gene's germline CDR1 is SGHDT and CDR2 YYEEEE. In DNA, the CDR3 is TGTGCCAGCAGTTTCACAGGGATCTATGGCTACACCTTC. Translating gives CASSFTGIYGYTF. The full variable domain, its missing parts supplied by reference TRBV5-6 and TRBJ1-2, is DAGVTQSPTHLIKTRGQQVTLRCSPKSGHDTVSWYQQALGQGPQFIFQYYEEEERQRGNFPDRFSGHQFPNYSSELNVNALLLGDSALYLCASSFTGIYGYTFGSGTRLTVV.

In its sample, this clone is medium-sized. Additional DNA sequences in this sample encode the identical CDR3. V usage is TRBV27 and J usage is TRBJ2-7, with 7 bases identical to TRBD1. Per germline, CDR1 MNHEY and CDR2 SMNVEV (reference sequence). Trimming removed 4 bases from V and 3 bases from J; junction bases left unmatched: 3. The CDR3 sequence is 13 residues long. CDR3: CASSYRDSYEQYF. The CDR3 DNA reads TGTGCCAGCAGTTACCGGGACAGCTACGAGCAGTACTTC.

This rearrangement joins TRBV5-6 to TRBJ1-3; 7 bases line up with TRBD1. V shed 1 base, J shed 3 bases, and the junction held 4 bases outside the gene matches. CDR3 size: 15 residues. Germline V CDR1 and CDR2: SGHDT, YYEEEE. The CDR3: CASSLYGQDGNTIYF. In nucleotides, the CDR3 is TGTGCCAGCAGCTTGTACGGACAGGATGGAAACACCATATATTTT.

This clone has a handful of counts. This CDR3 reads CARSLKDKWTSGSGWKGQYV. The CDR3 bases are TGTGCCAGAAGCTTGAAGGATAAATGGACTAGCGGGAGTGGTTGGAAAGGGCAGTACGTC. The genes are TRBV5-3 and TRBJ2-7; 13 positions agree with TRBD2. TRBV5-3 is annotated as an ORF whose role is uncertain. This CDR3 contains 20 residues. The trim removed 1 base at V and 9 bases at J, leaving 22 bases unmatched.

This clone appeared a few times. The chain employs TRBV10-2 and TRBJ1-5; 9 nucleotides line up with TRBD1. The germline gives CDR1 WSHSY, CDR2 SAAADI. J lost 6 bases, V lost 2 bases, and 8 bases had no gene match. The CDR3 totals 16 residues. CDR3 sequence reads: CASSEDSGTGLQPQHF. In DNA, the CDR3 is TGCGCCAGCAGTGAGGATTCCGGGACAGGGCTTCAGCCCCAGCATTTT.

The chain uses TRBV28 and TRBJ1-2, with no clear D. Germline V gene data show CDR1 as MDHEN and CDR2 as SYDVKM. The CDR3 length is 11 residues. Trimming removed 5 bases from V and 9 bases from J, with 10 bases in between. Here the CDR3 reads CASSRSVRYTF. CDR3 bases: TGTGCCAGCAGTCGGTCGGTACGCTACACCTTC.

The J gene is TRBJ2-3, the V gene TRBV28; D is ambiguous. This CDR3 contains 13 residues. V lost 6 bases and J lost 1, with 8 bases in between. Per the germline V gene, CDR1 is MDHEN and CDR2 is SYDVKM. The CDR3 protein is CASRRSGTDTQYF. The CDR3 DNA is TGTGCCAGCAGGCGGTCAGGCACAGATACGCAGTATTTT. Using reference TRBV28 and TRBJ2-3 for the parts outside the CDR3, the full variable domain is DVKVTQSSRYLVKRTGEKVFLECVQDMDHENMFWYRQDPGLGLRLIYFSYDVKMKEKGDIPEGYSVSREKKERFSLILESASTNQTSMYLCASRRSGTDTQYFGPGTRLTVL.

V and J are TRBV7-8 and TRBJ2-3; a possible D gene is TRBD2 (5 bases). Per the germline V gene, CDR1 is SGHVS and CDR2 is FQNEAQ. CDR3 size: 15 residues. The V and J ends lost 0 bases and 3 bases respectively, with 10 bases between them. CDR3 nucleotide sequence: TGTGCCAGCAGCTTAGCGGGAGTGGGTACAGATACGCAGTATTTT. It encodes CASSLAGVGTDTQYF.

The chain joins TRBV4-2 to TRBJ2-6; tentative D call: TRBD2 (5 bases). This CDR3 region has 16 residues. V lost 3 bases and J lost 0, with 9 bases in between. CDR1 is LGHNA and CDR2 is YNFKEQ in the germline V gene. The CDR3 is CASSQRATSGANVLTF. CDR3 bases: TGTGCCAGCAGCCAGCGGGCGACCTCTGGGGCCAACGTCCTGACTTTC.

This clone came up a few times. The V call is TRBV28, the J call TRBJ1-2; D is possibly TRBD1 (5 bases). CDR1 and CDR2 (germline): MDHEN, SYDVKM. The V and J ends lost 5 bases and 4 bases respectively, with 14 bases between them. The CDR3 is made up of 14 amino acids. The CDR3 loop reads CASSVTGATYGYTF. CDR3 DNA sequence: TGTGCCAGCAGTGTAACAGGAGCCACCTATGGCTACACCTTC.

The V call is TRBV28, the J call TRBJ1-4; D may be TRBD1 (5 bases). The germline V gene encodes CDR1 MDHEN and CDR2 SYDVKM. The V end was cut by 6 bases, the J end by 12 bases, with 11 bases between. The CDR3 is 11 amino acids. CDR3 sequence (DNA): TGTGCCAGCAGATTACAGGCCCAACTGTTTTTT. It yields the protein CASRLQAQLFF.

CDR3 protein: CASSPGDNSPLHF. In DNA, the CDR3 is TGTGCCAGCAGCCCCGGGGATAATTCACCCCTCCACTTT. The chain is built from TRBV9 and TRBJ1-6; D not certain. V was clipped by 4 bases and J by 5 bases, with 7 bases between them. The V gene's germline CDR1 is SGDLS and CDR2 YYNGEE. There are 13 residues in the CDR3.

The V and J genes are TRBV28 and TRBJ2-7; 7 bases match TRBD2. Germline trimming cut 7 bases from V and 0 bases from J; bases unmatched to any gene: 12. Germline lookup yields CDR1 MDHEN and CDR2 SYDVKM. There are 16 residues in the CDR3. CDR3 sequence (DNA): TGTGCCAGCAAGATGAAGGGAAGGACTAGCTCCTACGAGCAGTACGTC. Its translation is CASKMKGRTSSYEQYV.

The chain recombines TRBV4-3 with TRBJ2-3, with D tentatively TRBD2 (5 bases). This CDR3 has 15 residues. Germline assignment: CDR1 LGHNA and CDR2 YSLEER. The germline V and J ends were trimmed by 1 base and 3 bases, with 11 bases remaining between them. The CDR3 coding sequence is TGCGCCAGCAGCCAAGCCCCCACGGGGACAGATACGCAGTATTTT. Protein product: CASSQAPTGTDTQYF.

The chain has TRBV29-1 and TRBJ2-5, with 15 bases lining up with TRBD2. The V gene's germline CDR1 is SQVTM and CDR2 ANQGSEA. With 4 bases clipped from V and 11 bases from J, the junction kept 17 bases outside the gene matches. The CDR3 runs to 17 residues. In nucleotides, the CDR3 is TGCAGCGTTGTATGGACTAGCGGGAGGGCGGGGTTGGGGGAGCAGTACTTC. Protein product: CSVVWTSGRAGLGEQYF.

This sequence joins TRBV7-8 and TRBJ2-6; D gene unclear. CDR3 length equals 15 residues. Germline-derived CDR1 and CDR2 are SGHVS and FQNEAQ. Deletions cut 3 bases from V and 1 base from J, with 7 bases between. The CDR3 loop is CASSFTQSGANVLTF. For the CDR3, the DNA is TGTGCCAGCAGCTTTACGCAGTCTGGGGCCAACGTCCTGACTTTC.

J is TRBJ1-3 and V is TRBV4-2, with D perhaps TRBD1 (5 bases). The germline V gene has CDR1 LGHNA and CDR2 YNFKEQ. V lost 0 bases to trimming and J lost 5 bases, with 26 bases between them. This CDR3 contains 20 residues. DNA for the CDR3: TGTGCCAGCAGCCAAGAACCCACGCCGGCCATGGGAGGGGCTAGAAACACCATATATTTT. Protein: CASSQEPTPAMGGARNTIYF.